The TCR beta chain described here comes from a study of cytomegalovirus exposure and HLA in healthy donors. Trimming cost V 3 bases and J 2 bases; bases outside gene matches: 1. This CDR3 has 15 amino acids. CDR1 and CDR2 (germline): MNHEY, SMNVEV (reference sequence). This clone has just a few counts. 13 Jbeta primers and 60 Vbeta primers were used for the PCR. The method was immunoSEQ multiplex PCR; TCRdb's version includes in-frame clones alone and lacks a portion of them. The repertoire consists of 150,000 to 200,000 clones, with more than 9.5% occurring once and the leading ten covering more than 7%.

The specimen was PBMCs. The receptor was isolated from a man aged 45-60 years in good health and CMV-seropositive. This rearrangement joins TRBV27 to TRBJ2-6, with 7 bases fitting TRBD1. The DNA for the CDR3 is TGTGCCAGCAGTTTCGACAGGGCTGGGGCCAACGTCCTGACTTTC. This translates into CASSFDRAGANVLTF.